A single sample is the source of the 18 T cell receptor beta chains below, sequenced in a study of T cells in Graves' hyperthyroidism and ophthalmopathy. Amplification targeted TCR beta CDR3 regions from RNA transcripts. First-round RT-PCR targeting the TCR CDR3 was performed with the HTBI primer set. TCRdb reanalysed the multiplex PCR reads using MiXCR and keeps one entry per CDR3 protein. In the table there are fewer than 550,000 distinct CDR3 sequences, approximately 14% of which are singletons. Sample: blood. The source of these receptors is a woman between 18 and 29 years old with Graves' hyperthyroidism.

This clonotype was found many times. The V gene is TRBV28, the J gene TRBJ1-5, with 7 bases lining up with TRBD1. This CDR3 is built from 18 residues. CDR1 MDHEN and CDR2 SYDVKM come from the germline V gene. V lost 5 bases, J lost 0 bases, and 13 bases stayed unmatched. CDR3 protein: CASSLTGQPFYSNQPQHF. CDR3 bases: TGTGCCAGCAGTCTAACGGGACAGCCTTTTTATAGCAATCAGCCCCAGCATTTT.

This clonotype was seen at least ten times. Here the CDR3 DNA reads TGTGCCAGCAGTTTAGTACAGGGGAATCAGCCCCAGCATTTT. Amino acids: CASSLVQGNQPQHF. J is TRBJ1-5 and V is TRBV12-3 or TRBV12-4; 7 bases fit TRBD1. V was clipped by 1 base and J by 4 bases; unmatched bases: 1. CDR3 length equals 14 residues.

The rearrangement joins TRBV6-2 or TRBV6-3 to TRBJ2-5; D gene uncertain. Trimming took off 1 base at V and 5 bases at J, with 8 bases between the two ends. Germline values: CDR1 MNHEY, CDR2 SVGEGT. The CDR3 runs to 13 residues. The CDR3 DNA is TGTGCCAGCAGTTACTTCTCGGCTGAGACCCAGTACTTC. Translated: CASSYFSAETQYF.

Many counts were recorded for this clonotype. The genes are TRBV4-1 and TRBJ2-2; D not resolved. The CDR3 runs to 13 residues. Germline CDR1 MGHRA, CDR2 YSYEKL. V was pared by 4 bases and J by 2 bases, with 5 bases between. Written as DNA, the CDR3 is TGCGCCAGCAGCCGATTAAACACCGGGGAGCTGTTTTTT. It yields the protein CASSRLNTGELFF.

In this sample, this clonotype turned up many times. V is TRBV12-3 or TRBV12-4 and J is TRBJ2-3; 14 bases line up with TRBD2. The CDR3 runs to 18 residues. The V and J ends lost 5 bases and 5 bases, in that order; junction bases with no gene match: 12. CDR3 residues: CASSPGLAGGANRDTQYF. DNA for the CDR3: TGTGCCAGCAGTCCCGGACTAGCGGGGGGCGCCAATAGAGATACGCAGTATTTT.

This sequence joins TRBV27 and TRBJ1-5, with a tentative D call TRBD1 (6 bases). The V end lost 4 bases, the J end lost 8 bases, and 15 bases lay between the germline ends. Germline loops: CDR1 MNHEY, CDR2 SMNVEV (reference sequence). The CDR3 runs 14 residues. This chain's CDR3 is CASSSVRGLEPQHF. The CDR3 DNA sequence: TGTGCCAGCAGTTCGGTACGGGGGCTGGAGCCCCAGCATTTT.

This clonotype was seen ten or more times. In nucleotides, the CDR3 is TGCAGTGCTGACCGGAGGAGCGGGAGTTACAATGAGCAGTTCTTC. It yields the protein CSADRRSGSYNEQFF. This chain joins TRBV20-1 and TRBJ2-1; the match to TRBD2 covers 8 bases. Per germline, CDR1 DFQATT and CDR2 SNEGSKA (reference sequence). This CDR3 spans 15 amino acids. V gave up 5 bases and J gave up 4 bases; unmatched junction bases: 10.

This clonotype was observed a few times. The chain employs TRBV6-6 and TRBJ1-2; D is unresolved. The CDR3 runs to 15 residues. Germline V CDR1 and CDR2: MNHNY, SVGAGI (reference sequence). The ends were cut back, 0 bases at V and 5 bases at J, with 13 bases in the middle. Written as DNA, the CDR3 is TGTGCCAGCAGTTACTCGGCACAGCTGGAGTATGGCTACACCTTC. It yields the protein CASSYSAQLEYGYTF.

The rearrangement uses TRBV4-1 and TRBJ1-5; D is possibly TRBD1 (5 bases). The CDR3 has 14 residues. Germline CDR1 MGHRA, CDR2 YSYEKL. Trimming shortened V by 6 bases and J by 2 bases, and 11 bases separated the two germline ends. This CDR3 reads CASRRTIGNQPQHF. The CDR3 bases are TGCGCCAGCAGGAGGACAATCGGCAATCAGCCCCAGCATTTT.

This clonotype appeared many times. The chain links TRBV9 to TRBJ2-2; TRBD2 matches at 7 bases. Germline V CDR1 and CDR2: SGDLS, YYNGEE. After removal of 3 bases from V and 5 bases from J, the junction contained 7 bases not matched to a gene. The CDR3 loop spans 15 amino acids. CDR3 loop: CASSARLAGTGELFF. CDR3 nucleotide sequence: TGTGCCAGCAGCGCCCGACTAGCAGGGACCGGGGAGCTGTTTTTT.

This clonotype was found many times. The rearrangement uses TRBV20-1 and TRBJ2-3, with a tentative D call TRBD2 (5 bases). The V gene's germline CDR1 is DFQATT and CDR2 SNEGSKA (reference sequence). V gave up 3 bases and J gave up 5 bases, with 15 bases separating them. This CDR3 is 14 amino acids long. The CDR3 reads CSASVALGVDTQYF. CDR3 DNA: TGCAGTGCTAGTGTGGCTCTGGGAGTAGATACGCAGTATTTT.

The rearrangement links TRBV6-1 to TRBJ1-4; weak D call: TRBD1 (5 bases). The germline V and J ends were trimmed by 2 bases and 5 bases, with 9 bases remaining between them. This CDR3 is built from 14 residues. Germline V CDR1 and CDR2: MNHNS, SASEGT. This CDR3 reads CASSETGPNEKLFF. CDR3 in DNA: TGTGCCAGCAGTGAAACAGGTCCCAATGAAAAACTGTTTTTT.

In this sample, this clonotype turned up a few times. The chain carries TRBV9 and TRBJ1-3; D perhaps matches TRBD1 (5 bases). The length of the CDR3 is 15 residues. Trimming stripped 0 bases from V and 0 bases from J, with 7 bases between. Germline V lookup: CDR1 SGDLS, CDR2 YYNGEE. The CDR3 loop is CASSVDGGSGNTIYF. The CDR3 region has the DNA TGTGCCAGCAGCGTAGACGGGGGCTCTGGAAACACCATATATTTT.

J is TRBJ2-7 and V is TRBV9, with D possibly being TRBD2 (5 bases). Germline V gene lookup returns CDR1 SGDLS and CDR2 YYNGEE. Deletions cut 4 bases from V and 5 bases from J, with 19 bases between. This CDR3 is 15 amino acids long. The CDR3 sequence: CASSSTSAHADEQYF. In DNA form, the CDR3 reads TGTGCCAGCAGCTCCACTAGTGCTCATGCCGACGAGCAGTACTTC.

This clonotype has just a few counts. CDR3 region: CASSQLDSQEGYTF. The DNA for the CDR3 is TGCGCCAGCAGCCAATTGGACAGTCAGGAGGGCTACACCTTC. The rearrangement uses TRBV4-1 and TRBJ1-2, with D perhaps matching TRBD1 (6 bases). The CDR3 is 14 amino acids. From germline, CDR1 is MGHRA and CDR2 YSYEKL. V was shortened by 2 bases and J by 8 bases, with 15 bases between the two germline ends.

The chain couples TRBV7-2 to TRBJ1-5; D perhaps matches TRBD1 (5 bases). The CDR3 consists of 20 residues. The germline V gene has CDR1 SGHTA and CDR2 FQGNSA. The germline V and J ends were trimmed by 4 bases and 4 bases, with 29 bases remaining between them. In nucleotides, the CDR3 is TGTGCCAGCAGCTCTCCAACGGCGCACGTCTCACTTCAGGGAAATCAGCCCCAGCATTTT. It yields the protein CASSSPTAHVSLQGNQPQHF.

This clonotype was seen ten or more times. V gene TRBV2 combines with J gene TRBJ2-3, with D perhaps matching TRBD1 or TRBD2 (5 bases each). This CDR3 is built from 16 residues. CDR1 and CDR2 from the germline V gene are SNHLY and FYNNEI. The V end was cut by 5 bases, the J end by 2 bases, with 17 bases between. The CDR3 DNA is TGTGCCAGCAGTAACGGTCCCGGGGCCTTCACAGATACGCAGTATTTT. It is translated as CASSNGPGAFTDTQYF.

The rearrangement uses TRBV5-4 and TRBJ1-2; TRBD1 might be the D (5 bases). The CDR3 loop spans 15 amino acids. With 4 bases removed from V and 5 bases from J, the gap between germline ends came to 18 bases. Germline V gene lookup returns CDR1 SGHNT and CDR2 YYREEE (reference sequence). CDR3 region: CASSPTKNGGYGYTF. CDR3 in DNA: TGTGCCAGCAGCCCCACCAAAAATGGGGGATATGGCTACACCTTC.